The 7 T cell receptor beta chains below were found in one sample sequenced in a study of glioma-infiltrating T cells. TCR alpha and beta CDR3 regions were amplified from RNA using iRepertoire nested multiplex PCR. TCRdb re-analysed the multiplex PCR reads in MiXCR, keeping a single row per CDR3 protein. The sample consists of about 93,000 distinct CDR3 sequences, approximately 40% of them appearing once. The source material was glioma tissue, nonneoplastic brain tissue, or PBMCs (not recorded which). Every receptor here comes from a human donor with low-grade glioma or glioblastoma, undergoing nonglioma brain surgery, or in good health (not recorded which).

This clonotype came up a few times. This rearrangement joins TRBV10-1 to TRBJ1-5; D gene uncertain. Trimming removed 6 bases at V and 2 bases at J, with 14 bases between. Germline V lookup: CDR1 WNHNN, CDR2 SYGVQD (reference sequence). CDR3 size: 15 residues. The CDR3 region has the DNA TGCGCCAGCAGAGACGTCCTCTCCGGCAATCAGCCCCAGCATTTT. Protein product: CASRDVLSGNQPQHF.

This clonotype has a count of ten or more. V gene TRBV20-1 combines with J gene TRBJ2-3; D unresolved. This CDR3 region has 14 residues. Germline V gene data show CDR1 as DFQATT and CDR2 as SNEGSKA (reference sequence). V lost 4 bases to trimming and J lost 4 bases, with 15 bases between them. The CDR3 nucleotides are TGCAGTGCTACCCATCACCTTCTAGCAGATACGCAGTATTTT. Its translation is CSATHHLLADTQYF.

Many counts were recorded for this clonotype. J is TRBJ1-1 and V is TRBV5-1; the D is unclear. The CDR3 totals 11 residues. Trimming removed 5 bases from V and 6 bases from J, with 8 bases in between. CDR1 is SGHRS and CDR2 is YFSETQ in the germline V gene. The CDR3 DNA is TGCGCCAGCAGAGCGGGATCTGAAGCTTTCTTT. It specifies CASRAGSEAFF.

The chain links TRBV5-5 to TRBJ2-7; 11 nucleotides agree with TRBD1. Trimming at V came to 0 bases and at J to 3 bases, leaving 11 bases not matched to a gene. Germline V gene lookup returns CDR1 SGHKS and CDR2 YYEKEE (reference sequence). This CDR3 has 18 amino acids. The CDR3 nucleotides are TGTGCCAGCAGCTTGGTACTCTCCCGGGACAGGGGGATCTACGAGCAGTACTTC. Residues: CASSLVLSRDRGIYEQYF.

On this clonotype: This clone may be a read error of a much larger clone one base away. This chain connects TRBV4-2 to TRBJ2-7, with no clear D. Germline V gives CDR1 LGHNA, CDR2 YNFKEQ. There are 13 residues in the CDR3. CDR3 residues: CASTSLGSYEKYF. The CDR3 DNA follows: TGTGCCAGCACCAGCCTGGGGTCCTACGAGAAGTACTTC.

The chain couples TRBV28 to TRBJ1-2; D is perhaps TRBD1 (5 bases). The CDR3 is 11 residues long. From germline, CDR1 is MDHEN and CDR2 SYDVKM. CDR3: CEVRGNYGYTF. The CDR3 bases are TGTGAGGTACGGGGGAACTATGGCTACACCTTC.

On this clonotype: Sequence at one end of the junction differs from germline and may be a read error. This chain uses TRBV20-1 with TRBJ2-3; 11 nucleotides align to TRBD2. The CDR3 loop spans 15 amino acids. Germline V gives CDR1 DFQATT, CDR2 SNEGSKA (reference sequence). For the CDR3, the DNA is TGCGGTGCCAGCTCTAGCGGGGGGTACACAGATACGCAGTATTTT. Translation: CGASSSGGYTDTQYF.